One and the same sample provided the 5 T cell receptor beta chains below, sequenced in a study of human T cells and chemical hapten exposure. Time point here: pre-sensitization, week 0. As for treatment: therapeutic diphenylcyclopropenone sensitization with weekly scalp DPC. Each CDR3 protein gets one entry after TCRdb re-called the RACE reads with MiXCR. This repertoire shows over 70,000 distinct CDR3 sequences, around 13% found once; its top ten account for approximately 4.5%. Sequencing used whole blood, obtained in connection with sensitization to the hapten diphenylcyclopropenone (DPC). All receptors come from a woman aged 45-65 years with alopecia areata. Some clones in this sample may be carry-over from other donors' samples.

This chain joins TRBV5-1 and TRBJ1-5, with 10 bases identical to TRBD1. V lost 5 bases and J lost 2; bases outside the gene matches: 4. The CDR3 sequence is 15 residues long. Germline lookup yields CDR1 SGHRS and CDR2 YFSETQ. For the CDR3, the DNA is TGCGCCAGCAGGCCGGGACAGGGGCGCAATCAGCCCCAGCATTTT. Translating gives CASRPGQGRNQPQHF. The variable domain in full, with the rest retrieved from reference TRBV5-1 and TRBJ1-5, is KAGVTQTPRYLIKTRGQQVTLSCSPISGHRSVSWYQQTPGQGLQFLFEYFSETQRNKGNFPGRFSGRQFSNSRSEMNVSTLELGDSALYLCASRPGQGRNQPQHFGDGTRLSIL.

This sequence joins TRBV7-2 and TRBJ2-5, with a weak D call TRBD2 (6 bases). The V end was cut by 5 bases, the J end by 1 base, with 14 bases between. CDR1 is SGHTA and CDR2 is FQGNSA in the germline V gene. The CDR3 has 15 residues. CDR3 in DNA: TGTGCCAGCAGCCTCGCCCCGGGAGCCCAAGAGACCCAGTACTTC. It yields the protein CASSLAPGAQETQYF.

V gene TRBV11-2 combines with J gene TRBJ2-5, with TRBD2 matching 7 bases. This CDR3 has 14 residues. Germline CDR1 SGHAT, CDR2 FQNNGV. The V and J ends lost 5 bases and 5 bases, in that order; junction bases with no gene match: 8. This chain's CDR3 is CASSPLGGAETQYF. CDR3 in DNA: TGTGCCAGCAGCCCGCTGGGAGGGGCGGAGACCCAGTACTTC.

The chain is built from TRBV12-3 or TRBV12-4 and TRBJ2-5, with 9 bases matching TRBD1. V was clipped by 2 bases and J by 4 bases; unmatched bases: 2. CDR3 length: 14 amino acids. CDR3 amino acids: CASSLIQGAETQYF. The CDR3, as DNA: TGTGCCAGCAGTTTAATACAGGGGGCAGAGACCCAGTACTTC.

In this sample, this clonotype turned up a few times. This chain connects TRBV7-9 to TRBJ1-5; weak D call: TRBD1 (5 bases). This CDR3 is 14 amino acids long. Germline V lookup: CDR1 SEHNR, CDR2 FQNEAQ (reference sequence). V was clipped by 3 bases and J by 7 bases, with 13 bases between them. The CDR3 nucleotides read TGTGCCAGCAGCTTGGGGACGGTCGCGCAGCCCCAGCATTTT. Protein: CASSLGTVAQPQHF.